This TCR beta chain stems from a study of cytomegalovirus exposure and HLA in healthy donors. Study background: Previous work identified roughly 110 million unique TCR beta sequences from around 180 million T cells. General study findings and limits: Over 150 TCR beta chains were listed as cytomegalovirus-associated. Across donors, sequencing depth was assumed by presence/absence analyses to be roughly uniform.

As concerns this clone: Its antigen is still unknown.

Germline V lookup: CDR1 SGHRS, CDR2 YFSETQ. With V trimmed by 4 bases and J by 5 bases, 4 bases remained unmatched. The CDR3 has 15 amino acids. Researchers ran the PCR with 60 Vbeta and 13 Jbeta primers. Profiling relied on immunoSEQ multiplex PCR, and the TCRdb table lists in-frame clones only, not all of them. There are roughly 170,000 clones in the sample; approximately 80% occur only once, and approximately 1.3% lies in the top ten. This clonotype was sampled from a man aged 25-40 years in good health and CMV-seronegative. Sequenced sample: PBMCs. The V call is TRBV5-1, the J call TRBJ1-6; 9 nucleotides match TRBD1. The CDR3 sequence: CASSPRTGDNSPLHF. For the CDR3, the DNA is TGCGCCAGCAGCCCCCGGACAGGGGATAATTCACCCCTCCACTTT.